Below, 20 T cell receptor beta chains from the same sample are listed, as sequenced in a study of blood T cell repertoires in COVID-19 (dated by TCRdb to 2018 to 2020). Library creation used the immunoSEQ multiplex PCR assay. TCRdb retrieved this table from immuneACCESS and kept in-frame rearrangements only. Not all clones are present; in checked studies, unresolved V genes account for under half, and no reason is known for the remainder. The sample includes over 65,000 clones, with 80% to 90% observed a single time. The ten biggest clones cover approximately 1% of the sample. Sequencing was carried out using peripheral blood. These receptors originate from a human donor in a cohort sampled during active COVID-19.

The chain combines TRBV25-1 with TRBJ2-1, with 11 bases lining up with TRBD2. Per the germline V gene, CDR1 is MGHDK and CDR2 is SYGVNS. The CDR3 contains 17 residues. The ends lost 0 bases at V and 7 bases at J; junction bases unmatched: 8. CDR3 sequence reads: CASSEYMASGRSNEQFF. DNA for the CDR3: TGTGCCAGCAGTGAATATATGGCTAGCGGGAGGTCAAATGAGCAGTTCTTC.

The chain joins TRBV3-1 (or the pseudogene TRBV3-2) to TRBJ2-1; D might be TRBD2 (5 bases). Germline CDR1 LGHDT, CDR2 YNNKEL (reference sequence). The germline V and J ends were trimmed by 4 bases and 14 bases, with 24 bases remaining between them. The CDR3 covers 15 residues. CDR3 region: CASSPSRRTALREFF. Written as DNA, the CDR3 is TGTGCCAGCAGCCCTTCCCGGAGGACCGCCCTACGGGAGTTCTTC.

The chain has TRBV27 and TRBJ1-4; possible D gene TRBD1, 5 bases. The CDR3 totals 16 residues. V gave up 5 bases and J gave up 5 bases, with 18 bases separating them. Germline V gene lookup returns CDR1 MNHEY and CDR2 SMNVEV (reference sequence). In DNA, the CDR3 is TGTGCCAGCAGTAGGATAGTAGACAGCACCAATGAAAAACTGTTTTTT. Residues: CASSRIVDSTNEKLFF.

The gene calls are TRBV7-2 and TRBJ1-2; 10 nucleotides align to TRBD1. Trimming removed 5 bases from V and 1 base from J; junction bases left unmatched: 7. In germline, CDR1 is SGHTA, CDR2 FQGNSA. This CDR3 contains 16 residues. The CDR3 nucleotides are TGTGCCAGCAGCGCGACAGGGGGCCCCTTTAACTATGGCTACACCTTC. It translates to CASSATGGPFNYGYTF. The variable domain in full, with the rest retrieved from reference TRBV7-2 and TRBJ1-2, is GAGVSQSPSNKVTEKGKDVELRCDPISGHTALYWYRQSLGQGLEFLIYFQGNSAPDKSGLPSDRFSAERTGGSVSTLTIQRTQQEDSAVYLCASSATGGPFNYGYTFGSGTRLTVV.

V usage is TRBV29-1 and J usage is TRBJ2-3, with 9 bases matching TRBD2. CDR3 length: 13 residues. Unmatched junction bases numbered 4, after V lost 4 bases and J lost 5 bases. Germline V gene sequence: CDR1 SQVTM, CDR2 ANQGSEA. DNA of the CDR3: TGCAGCGTTGGGGCGGGAGGGAGAGATACGCAGTATTTT. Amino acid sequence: CSVGAGGRDTQYF.

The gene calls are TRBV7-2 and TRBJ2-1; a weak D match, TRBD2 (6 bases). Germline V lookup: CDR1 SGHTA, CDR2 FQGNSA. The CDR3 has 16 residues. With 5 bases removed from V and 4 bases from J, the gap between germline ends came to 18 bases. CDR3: CASSPRLAGRYNEQFF. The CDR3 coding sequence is TGTGCCAGCAGCCCACGACTGGCGGGGCGTTACAATGAGCAGTTCTTC.

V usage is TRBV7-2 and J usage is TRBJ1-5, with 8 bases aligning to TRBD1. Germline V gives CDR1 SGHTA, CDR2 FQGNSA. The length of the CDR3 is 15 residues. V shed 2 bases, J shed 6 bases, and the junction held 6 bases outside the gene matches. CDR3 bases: TGTGCCAGCAGCTTACAGCAGGGGGCGGGTCAGCCCCAGCATTTT. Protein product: CASSLQQGAGQPQHF.

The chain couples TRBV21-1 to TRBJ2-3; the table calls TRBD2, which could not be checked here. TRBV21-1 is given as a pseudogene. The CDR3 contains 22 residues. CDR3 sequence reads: CASSKRSLAGLAGKGHTDTQYF. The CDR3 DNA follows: TGTGCCAGCAGCAAACGATCGTTGGCGGGACTAGCGGGAAAGGGGCACACAGATACGCAGTATTTT.

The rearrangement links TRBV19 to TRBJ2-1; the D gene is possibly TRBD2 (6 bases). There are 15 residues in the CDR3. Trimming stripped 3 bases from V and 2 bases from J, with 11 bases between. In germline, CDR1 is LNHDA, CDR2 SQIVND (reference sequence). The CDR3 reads CASSIGIAAYNEQFF. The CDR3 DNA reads TGTGCCAGTAGTATTGGGATAGCGGCCTACAATGAGCAGTTCTTC.

The CDR3 here is CASSLDRDNEQFF. The CDR3, as DNA: TGTGCCAGCAGCTTAGATCGGGACAATGAGCAGTTCTTC. The chain carries TRBV7-7 and TRBJ2-1; D is undetermined. V lost 1 base, J lost 5 bases, and 6 bases lay in between. The germline V gene encodes CDR1 SSHAT and CDR2 FNYEAQ (reference sequence). CDR3 length equals 13 residues.

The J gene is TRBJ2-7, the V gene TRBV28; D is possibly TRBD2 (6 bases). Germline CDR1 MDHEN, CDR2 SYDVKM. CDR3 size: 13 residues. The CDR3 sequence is CSTVAGNLYEQYF. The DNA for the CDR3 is TGTTCCACCGTGGCGGGAAACCTTTACGAGCAGTACTTC.

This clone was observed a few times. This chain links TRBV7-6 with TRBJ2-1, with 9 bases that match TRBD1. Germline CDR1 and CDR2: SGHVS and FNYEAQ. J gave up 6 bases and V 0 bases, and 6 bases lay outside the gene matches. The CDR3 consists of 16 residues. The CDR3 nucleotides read TGTGCCAGCAGCTTAGCGCGACAGGGGGTTAGCAATGAGCAGTTCTTC. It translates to CASSLARQGVSNEQFF.

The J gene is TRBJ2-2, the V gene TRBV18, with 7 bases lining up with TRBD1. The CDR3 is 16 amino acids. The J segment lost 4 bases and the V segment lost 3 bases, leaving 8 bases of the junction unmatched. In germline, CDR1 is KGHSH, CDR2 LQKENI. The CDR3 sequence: CASSPSTGSSTGELFF. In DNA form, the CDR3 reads TGTGCCAGCTCACCGTCGACAGGGTCTAGCACCGGGGAGCTGTTTTTT. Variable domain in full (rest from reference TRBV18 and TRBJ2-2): NAGVMQNPRHLVRRRGQEARLRCSPMKGHSHVYWYRQLPEEGLKFMVYLQKENIIDESGMPKERFSAEFPKEGPSILRIQQVVRGDSAAYFCASSPSTGSSTGELFFGEGSRLTVL.

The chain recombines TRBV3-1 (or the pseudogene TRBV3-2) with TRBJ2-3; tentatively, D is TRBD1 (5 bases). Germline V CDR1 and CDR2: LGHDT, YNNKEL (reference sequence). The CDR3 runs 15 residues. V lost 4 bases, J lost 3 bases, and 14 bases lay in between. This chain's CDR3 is CASSPGKMRTDTQYF. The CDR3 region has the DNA TGTGCCAGCAGCCCAGGGAAGATGAGGACAGATACGCAGTATTTT.

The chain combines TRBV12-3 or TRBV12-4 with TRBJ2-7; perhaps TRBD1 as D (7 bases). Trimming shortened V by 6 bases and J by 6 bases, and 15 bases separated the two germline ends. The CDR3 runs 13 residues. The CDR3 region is CASSRGTAGEQYF. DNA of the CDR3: TGTGCCAGCAGCCGCGGGACAGCCGGCGAGCAGTACTTC.

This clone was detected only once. This CDR3 is CASSEYKEYDEQYF. The CDR3 nucleotides are TGTGCCAGCAGTGAATATAAGGAGTACGACGAGCAGTACTTC. The chain recombines TRBV25-1 with TRBJ2-7; D ambiguous. The V end was cut by 0 bases, the J end by 5 bases, with 11 bases between. There are 14 residues in the CDR3. Germline V gene data show CDR1 as MGHDK and CDR2 as SYGVNS.

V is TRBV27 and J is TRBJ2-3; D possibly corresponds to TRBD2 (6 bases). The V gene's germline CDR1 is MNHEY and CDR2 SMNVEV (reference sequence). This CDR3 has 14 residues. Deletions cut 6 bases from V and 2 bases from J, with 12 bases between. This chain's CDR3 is CASSHRDSTDTQYF. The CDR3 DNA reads TGTGCCAGCAGCCATCGGGACTCCACAGATACGCAGTATTTT.

Here the CDR3 reads CASSSRQPQGEKLFF. For the CDR3, the DNA is TGTGCCAGCAGCTCCCGACAGCCTCAAGGGGAAAAACTGTTTTTT. The rearrangement uses TRBV5-4 and TRBJ1-4, with D tentatively TRBD1 (5 bases). This CDR3 has 15 residues. V was clipped by 3 bases and J by 8 bases, with 17 bases between them. Germline lookup yields CDR1 SGHNT and CDR2 YYREEE (reference sequence). Variable domain in full (rest from reference TRBV5-4 and TRBJ1-4): ETGVTQSPTHLIKTRGQQVTLRCSSQSGHNTVSWYQQALGQGPQFIFQYYREEENGRGNFPPRFSGLQFPNYSSELNVNALELDDSALYLCASSSRQPQGEKLFFGSGTQLSVL.

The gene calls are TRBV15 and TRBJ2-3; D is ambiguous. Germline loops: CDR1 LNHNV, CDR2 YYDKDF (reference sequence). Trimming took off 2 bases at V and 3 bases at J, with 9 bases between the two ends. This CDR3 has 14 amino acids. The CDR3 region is CATSRRLETDTQYF. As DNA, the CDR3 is TGTGCCACCAGCAGACGACTCGAGACAGATACGCAGTATTTT.

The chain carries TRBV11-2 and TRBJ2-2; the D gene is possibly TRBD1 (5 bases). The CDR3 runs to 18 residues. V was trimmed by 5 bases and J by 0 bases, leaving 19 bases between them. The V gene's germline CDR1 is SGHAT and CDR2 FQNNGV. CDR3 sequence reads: CASSPQIELDTNTGELFF. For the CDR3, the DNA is TGTGCCAGCAGCCCCCAGATTGAACTGGACACGAACACCGGGGAGCTGTTTTTT.